These 9 T cell receptor beta chains came from one sample sequenced in a study of T-cell reconstitution after alpha-beta-depleted transplantation in children. This sample's TCRbeta library carried unique molecular identifier barcodes. MiXCR, applied by TCRdb to the PCR reads, yields one record per CDR3 protein. The sample carries approximately 390,000 distinct CDR3 sequences, approximately 10% recorded once. Sample: PBMCs from the stem cell graft donor, taken from the stem cell graft. Receptors were obtained from a human donor who donated a stem cell graft to a child with acute myeloid leukemia.

The genes are TRBV11-2 and TRBJ2-3, with TRBD2 matching over 8 bases. The CDR3 runs to 18 residues. Germline loops: CDR1 SGHAT, CDR2 FQNNGV. The junction had 11 bases not matched to a gene; V was cut back by 1 base and J by 2 bases. CDR3 amino acids: CASSLGPTGGRHTDTQYF. The CDR3, as DNA: TGTGCCAGCAGCTTAGGACCCACGGGCGGGAGGCACACAGATACGCAGTATTTT. Variable domain in full (rest from reference TRBV11-2 and TRBJ2-3): EAGVAQSPRYKIIEKRQSVAFWCNPISGHATLYWYQQILGQGPKLLIQFQNNGVVDDSQLPKDRFSAERLKGVDSTLKIQPAKLEDSAVYLCASSLGPTGGRHTDTQYFGPGTRLTVL.

This clonotype was seen only a few times. The rearrangement joins TRBV7-2 to TRBJ2-3; TRBD2 matches 12 bases. Trimming removed 4 bases from V and 1 base from J; junction bases left unmatched: 3. Germline assignment: CDR1 SGHTA and CDR2 FQGNSA. This CDR3 spans 16 amino acids. CDR3: CASSWWTSGGTDTQYF. In DNA form, the CDR3 reads TGTGCCAGCAGCTGGTGGACTAGCGGGGGCACAGATACGCAGTATTTT. Full variable domain (missing parts from reference TRBV7-2 and TRBJ2-3): GAGVSQSPSNKVTEKGKDVELRCDPISGHTALYWYRQSLGQGLEFLIYFQGNSAPDKSGLPSDRFSAERTGGSVSTLTIQRTQQEDSAVYLCASSWWTSGGTDTQYFGPGTRLTVL.

This clonotype was seen at least ten times. The chain employs TRBV7-9 and TRBJ1-1, with D perhaps TRBD1 (6 bases). The CDR3 has 15 amino acids. Germline loops: CDR1 SEHNR, CDR2 FQNEAQ (reference sequence). V was trimmed by 0 bases and J by 4 bases, leaving 12 bases between them. CDR3 nucleotide sequence: TGTGCCAGCAGCTTAGCGGCAGGGGATGGCACTGAAGCTTTCTTT. It yields the protein CASSLAAGDGTEAFF.

This sequence joins TRBV2 and TRBJ1-5; 8 positions agree with TRBD1. Germline CDR1 reads SNHLY; CDR2 reads FYNNEI. J lost 5 bases, V lost 9 bases, and 12 bases had no gene match. The CDR3 consists of 15 residues. For the CDR3, the DNA is TGTGCCAGTTCAGTCAGACAGGGGTATGATCAGCCCCAGCATTTT. Its protein product is CASSVRQGYDQPQHF. Supplemented by reference TRBV2 and TRBJ1-5, the full variable domain reads EPEVTQTPSHQVTQMGQEVILRCVPISNHLYFYWYRQILGQKVEFLVSFYNNEISEKSEIFDDQFSVERPDGSNFTLKIRSTKLEDSAMYFCASSVRQGYDQPQHFGDGTRLSIL.

The rearrangement links TRBV5-1 to TRBJ2-3; 8 bases agree with TRBD2. Germline values: CDR1 SGHRS, CDR2 YFSETQ. V lost 0 bases to trimming and J lost 0 bases; unmatched junction nucleotides: 9. CDR3 size: 18 residues. CDR3 DNA: TGCGCCAGCAGCTTGGGACTAGACCGGGAGGGCAGCACAGATACGCAGTATTTT. It codes for CASSLGLDREGSTDTQYF.

This clonotype was picked up a small number of times. This sequence joins TRBV20-1 and TRBJ1-1, with D possibly TRBD1 on 5 matching bases. Germline loops: CDR1 DFQATT, CDR2 SNEGSKA (reference sequence). CDR3 length: 15 residues. V gave up 2 bases and J gave up 10 bases, with 23 bases separating them. CDR3 sequence reads: CSARRGGQSGLGAFF. In nucleotides, the CDR3 is TGCAGTGCTAGAAGGGGAGGCCAGTCGGGCCTTGGAGCTTTCTTT.

V is TRBV6-1 and J is TRBJ2-1, with D possibly matching TRBD2 (7 bases). The V gene lost 5 bases and the J gene lost 4 bases, with 15 bases spanning the gap. Germline loops: CDR1 MNHNS, CDR2 SASEGT. The CDR3 spans 15 residues. For the CDR3, the DNA is TGTGCCAGCAGTACCCAGGGGCGGGGGTACAATGAGCAGTTCTTC. This sequence encodes CASSTQGRGYNEQFF.

This clonotype was detected many times. This chain joins TRBV4-2 and TRBJ2-3, with 7 bases that match TRBD2. The CDR3 loop spans 15 amino acids. In germline, CDR1 is LGHNA, CDR2 YNFKEQ. The V segment lost 5 bases and the J segment 5 bases; nucleotides outside the gene matches: 10. The CDR3 region is CASSSPGGGKDTQYF. In DNA form, the CDR3 reads TGTGCCAGCAGCTCCCCTGGGGGGGGGAAAGATACGCAGTATTTT.

This clonotype has only a few counts. The chain uses TRBV12-3 or TRBV12-4 and TRBJ2-2; the match to TRBD2 covers 8 bases. Trimming at V came to 5 bases and at J to 7 bases, leaving 9 bases not matched to a gene. CDR3 length: 15 amino acids. CDR3 region: CASSPGTRAVGELFF. In nucleotides, the CDR3 is TGTGCCAGCAGTCCAGGGACTAGGGCGGTCGGGGAGCTGTTTTTT.